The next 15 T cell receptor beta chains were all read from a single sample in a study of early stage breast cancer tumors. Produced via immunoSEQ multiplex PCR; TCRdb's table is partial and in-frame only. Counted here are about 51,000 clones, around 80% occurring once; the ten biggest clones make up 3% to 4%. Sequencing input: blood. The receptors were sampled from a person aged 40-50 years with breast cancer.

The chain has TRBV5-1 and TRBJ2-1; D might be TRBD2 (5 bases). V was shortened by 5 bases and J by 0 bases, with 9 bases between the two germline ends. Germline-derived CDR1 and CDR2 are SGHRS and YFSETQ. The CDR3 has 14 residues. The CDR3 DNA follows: TGCGCCAGCAGGAGCGGACTCTCCTACAATGAGCAGTTCTTC. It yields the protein CASRSGLSYNEQFF.

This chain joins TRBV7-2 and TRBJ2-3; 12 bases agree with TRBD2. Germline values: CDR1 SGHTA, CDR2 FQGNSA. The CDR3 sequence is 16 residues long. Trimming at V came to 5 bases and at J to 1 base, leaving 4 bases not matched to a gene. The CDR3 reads CASSRRTSGGTDTQYF. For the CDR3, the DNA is TGTGCCAGCAGCCGTCGGACTAGCGGGGGCACAGATACGCAGTATTTT.

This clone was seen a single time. DNA for the CDR3: TGTGCCAGCAGCTTACTAGGGACAGATACGCAGTATTTT. Its protein product is CASSLLGTDTQYF. The chain combines TRBV7-2 with TRBJ2-3, with no clear D. Germline V gene lookup returns CDR1 SGHTA and CDR2 FQGNSA. Trimming left V 2 bases short and J 3 bases short, with 6 bases between. The CDR3 runs 13 residues.

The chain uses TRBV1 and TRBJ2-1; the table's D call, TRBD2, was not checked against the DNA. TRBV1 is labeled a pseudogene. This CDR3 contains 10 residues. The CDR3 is CTSTTPSGLF. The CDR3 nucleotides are TGCACCAGCACGACGCCTAGCGGTCTCTTC.

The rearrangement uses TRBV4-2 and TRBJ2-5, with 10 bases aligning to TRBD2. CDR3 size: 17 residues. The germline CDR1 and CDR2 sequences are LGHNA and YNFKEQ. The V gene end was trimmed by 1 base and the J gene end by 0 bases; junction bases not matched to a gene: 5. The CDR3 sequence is CASSQVGLAAYQETQYF. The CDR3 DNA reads TGTGCCAGCAGCCAAGTTGGACTAGCGGCGTACCAAGAGACCCAGTACTTC.

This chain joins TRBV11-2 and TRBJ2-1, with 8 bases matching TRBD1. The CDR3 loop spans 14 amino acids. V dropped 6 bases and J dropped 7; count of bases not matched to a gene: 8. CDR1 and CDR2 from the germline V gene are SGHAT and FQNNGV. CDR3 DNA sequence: TGTGCCAGCAGTCAGGGGGCAGGGACTAATGAGCAGTTCTTC. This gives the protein CASSQGAGTNEQFF.

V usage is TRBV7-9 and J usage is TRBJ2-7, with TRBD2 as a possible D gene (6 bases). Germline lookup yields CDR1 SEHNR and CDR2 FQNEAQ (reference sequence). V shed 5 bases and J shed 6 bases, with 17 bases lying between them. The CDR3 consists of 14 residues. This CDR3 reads CASSPVGGQLEQYF. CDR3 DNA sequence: TGTGCCAGCAGCCCGGTCGGGGGTCAGCTCGAGCAGTACTTC.

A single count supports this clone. CDR3 sequence (DNA): TGTGCCAGCAGCTGGGGACAGACGAACACTGAAGCTTTCTTT. Translated: CASSWGQTNTEAFF. The gene calls are TRBV5-5 and TRBJ1-1, with 7 bases aligning to TRBD1. Germline V gene lookup returns CDR1 SGHKS and CDR2 YYEKEE (reference sequence). The CDR3 has 14 amino acids. Unmatched junction bases numbered 3, after V lost 3 bases and J lost 1 base.

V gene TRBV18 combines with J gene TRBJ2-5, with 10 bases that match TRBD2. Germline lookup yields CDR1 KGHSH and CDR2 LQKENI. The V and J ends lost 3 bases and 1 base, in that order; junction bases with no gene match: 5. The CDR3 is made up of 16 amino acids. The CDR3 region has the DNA TGTGCCAGCTCACCGATCCCTAGCGGGAGCCAAGAGACCCAGTACTTC. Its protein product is CASSPIPSGSQETQYF.

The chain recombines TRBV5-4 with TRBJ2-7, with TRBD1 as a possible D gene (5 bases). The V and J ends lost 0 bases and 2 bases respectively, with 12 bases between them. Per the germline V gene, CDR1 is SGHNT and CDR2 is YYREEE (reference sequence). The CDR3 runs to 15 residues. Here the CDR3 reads CASSLEPRVAYEQYF. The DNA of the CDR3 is TGTGCCAGCAGCTTGGAGCCCAGGGTTGCCTACGAGCAGTACTTC.

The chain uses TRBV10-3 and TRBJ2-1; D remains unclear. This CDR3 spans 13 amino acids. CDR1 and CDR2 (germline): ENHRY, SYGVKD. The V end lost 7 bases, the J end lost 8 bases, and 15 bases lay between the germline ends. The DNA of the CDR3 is TGTGCCATCAACGGTCCGTATAGCTATGAGCAGTTCTTC. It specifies CAINGPYSYEQFF.

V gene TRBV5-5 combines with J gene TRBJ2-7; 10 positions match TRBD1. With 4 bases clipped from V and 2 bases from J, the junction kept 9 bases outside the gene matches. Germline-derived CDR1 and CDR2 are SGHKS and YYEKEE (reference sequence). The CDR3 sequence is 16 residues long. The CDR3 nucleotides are TGTGCCAGCAGCACCCGCGGGACAGGGGACACCTACGAGCAGTACTTC. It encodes CASSTRGTGDTYEQYF. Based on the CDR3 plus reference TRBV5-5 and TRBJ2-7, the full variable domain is DAGVTQSPTHLIKTRGQQVTLRCSPISGHKSVSWYQQVLGQGPQFIFQYYEKEERGRGNFPDRFSARQFPNYSSELNVNALLLGDSALYLCASSTRGTGDTYEQYFGPGTRLTVT.

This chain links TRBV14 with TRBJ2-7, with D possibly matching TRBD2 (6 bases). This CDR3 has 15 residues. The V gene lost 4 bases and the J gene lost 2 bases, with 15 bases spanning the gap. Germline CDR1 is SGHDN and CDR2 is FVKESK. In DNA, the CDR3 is TGTGCCAGCAGCCCCTCTGGGGGACTGCCCTACGAGCAGTACTTC. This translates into CASSPSGGLPYEQYF.

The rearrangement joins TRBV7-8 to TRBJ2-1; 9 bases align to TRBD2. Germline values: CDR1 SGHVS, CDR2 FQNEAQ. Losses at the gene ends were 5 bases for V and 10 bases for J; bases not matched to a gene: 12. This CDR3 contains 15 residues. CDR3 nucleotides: TGTGCCAGCAGCCCAGGGGTAGCGGGAGCCCGCGAGCAGTTCTTC. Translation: CASSPGVAGAREQFF.

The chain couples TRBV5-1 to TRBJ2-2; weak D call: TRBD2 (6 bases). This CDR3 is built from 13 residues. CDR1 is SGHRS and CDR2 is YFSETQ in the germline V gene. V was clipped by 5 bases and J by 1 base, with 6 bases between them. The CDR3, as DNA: TGCGCCAGCAGGGAGGGGAACACCGGGGAGCTGTTTTTT. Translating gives CASREGNTGELFF.